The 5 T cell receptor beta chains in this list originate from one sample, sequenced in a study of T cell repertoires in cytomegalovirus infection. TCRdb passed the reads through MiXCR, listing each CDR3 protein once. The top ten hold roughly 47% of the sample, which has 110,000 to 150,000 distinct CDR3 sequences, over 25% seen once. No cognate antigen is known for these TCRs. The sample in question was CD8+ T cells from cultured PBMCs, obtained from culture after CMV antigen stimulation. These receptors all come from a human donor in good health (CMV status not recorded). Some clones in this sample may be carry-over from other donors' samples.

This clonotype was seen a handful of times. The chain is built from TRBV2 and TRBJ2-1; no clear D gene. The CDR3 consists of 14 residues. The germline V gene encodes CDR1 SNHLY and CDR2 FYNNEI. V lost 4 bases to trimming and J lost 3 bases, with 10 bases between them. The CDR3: CASSGGYYYNEQFF. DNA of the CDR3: TGTGCCAGCAGTGGTGGGTACTACTACAATGAGCAGTTCTTC.

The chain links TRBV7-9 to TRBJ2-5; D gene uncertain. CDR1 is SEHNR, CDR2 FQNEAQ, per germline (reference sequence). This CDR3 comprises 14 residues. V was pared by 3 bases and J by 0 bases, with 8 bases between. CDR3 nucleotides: TGTGCCAGCAGCTTTCTGACGGACCAAGAGACCCAGTACTTC. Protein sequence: CASSFLTDQETQYF. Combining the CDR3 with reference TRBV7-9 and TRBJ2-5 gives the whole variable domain DTGVSQNPRHKITKRGQNVTFRCDPISEHNRLYWYRQTLGQGPEFLTYFQNEAQLEKSRLLSDRFSAERPKGSFSTLEIQRTEQGDSAMYLCASSFLTDQETQYFGPGTRLLVL.

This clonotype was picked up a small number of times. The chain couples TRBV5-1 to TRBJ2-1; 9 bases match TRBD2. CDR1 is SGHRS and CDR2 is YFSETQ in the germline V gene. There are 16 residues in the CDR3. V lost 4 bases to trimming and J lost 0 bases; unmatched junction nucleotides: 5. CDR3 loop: CASSLGTSSSYNEQFF. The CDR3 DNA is TGCGCCAGCAGCCTCGGGACTAGCAGCTCCTACAATGAGCAGTTCTTC.

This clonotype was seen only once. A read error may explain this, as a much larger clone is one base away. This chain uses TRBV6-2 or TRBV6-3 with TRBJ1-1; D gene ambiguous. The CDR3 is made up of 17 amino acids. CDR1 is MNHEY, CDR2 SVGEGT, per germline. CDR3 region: CASSYRPQGTMNTEAYF. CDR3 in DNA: TGTGCCAGCAGTTACCGACCCCAAGGTACTATGAACACTGAAGCTTACTTT.

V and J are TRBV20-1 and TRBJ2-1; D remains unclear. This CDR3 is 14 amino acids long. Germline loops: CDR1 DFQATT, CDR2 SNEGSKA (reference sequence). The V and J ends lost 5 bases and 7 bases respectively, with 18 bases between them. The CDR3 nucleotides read TGCAGTGCTCACCCCGAGGTATCGGGTAATGAGCAGTTCTTC. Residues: CSAHPEVSGNEQFF.